The 29 T cell receptor beta chains given below trace back to one sample, sequenced in a study of blood T cell repertoires in COVID-19. This table comes from immunoSEQ multiplex PCR, and its TCRdb copy is limited to in-frame clones, with some not included. The data contain about 180,000 clones, approximately 81% of them singletons. The sequencing input was peripheral blood. Source of these receptors: a man younger than 35 with active or convalescent COVID-19.

In this sample, this clone turned up once. V and J are TRBV11-2 and TRBJ2-2; TRBD1 matches at 9 bases. Germline-derived CDR1 and CDR2 are SGHAT and FQNNGV. The ends lost 3 bases at V and 2 bases at J; junction bases unmatched: 4. CDR3 length equals 16 residues. The CDR3 loop is CASSLNRGRNTGELFF. The CDR3 DNA follows: TGTGCCAGCAGCTTGAACAGGGGGCGAAACACCGGGGAGCTGTTTTTT.

This clone showed up just once. The chain employs TRBV27 and TRBJ2-4; maybe TRBD1 (6 bases). The CDR3 runs 15 residues. V dropped 4 bases and J dropped 7 bases, with 17 bases sitting between them. Germline V gene lookup returns CDR1 MNHEY and CDR2 SMNVEV (reference sequence). Here the CDR3 reads CASSSSGSRGNIQYF. The CDR3 bases are TGTGCCAGCAGTTCCTCAGGGAGTAGGGGGAACATTCAGTACTTC.

The table lists this clone with a few counts. Other nucleotide sequences in the sample specify the same CDR3. This chain uses TRBV7-2 with TRBJ1-5, with TRBD1 as a possible D gene (6 bases). The CDR3 sequence is 15 residues long. Germline V gene data show CDR1 as SGHTA and CDR2 as FQGNSA. Deletions cut 1 base from V and 1 base from J, with 8 bases between. CDR3 bases: TGTGCCAGCAGCTTAGGAGGGGGAAGCAATCAGCCCCAGCATTTT. This translates into CASSLGGGSNQPQHF.

The J gene is TRBJ1-1, the V gene TRBV7-8; unclear D gene. V gave up 5 bases and J gave up 0 bases, with 13 bases separating them. This CDR3 has 15 amino acids. Germline V CDR1 and CDR2: SGHVS, FQNEAQ. The CDR3 nucleotides are TGTGCCAGCAGCCGAGGGCAGATGTTGAACACTGAAGCTTTCTTT. This encodes CASSRGQMLNTEAFF.

The chain recombines TRBV12-3 or TRBV12-4 with TRBJ1-5; no reliable D call. The CDR3 contains 12 residues. The V and J ends lost 6 bases and 8 bases respectively, with 11 bases between them. DNA of the CDR3: TGTGCCAGCAGGGAGAGTGTGGAGCCCCAGCATTTT. Amino acids: CASRESVEPQHF.

The V gene is TRBV7-6, the J gene TRBJ2-1, with 10 bases aligning to TRBD2. The CDR3 has 16 residues. V shed 5 bases and J 3 bases; nucleotides not matched to a gene: 7. Germline CDR1 reads SGHVS; CDR2 reads FNYEAQ. The CDR3, as DNA: TGTGCCAGCAGCCACTCTAGCGGGAGATTCTACAATGAGCAGTTCTTC. This sequence encodes CASSHSSGRFYNEQFF.

About this clone itself: One end of the junction varies from germline; a read error may be responsible. The chain recombines TRBV6-5 with TRBJ2-5; TRBD2 is a possible D gene (7 bases). This CDR3 comprises 15 residues. Per germline, CDR1 MNHEY and CDR2 SVGAGI. The CDR3, as DNA: TGTGCCAGCAGTGACTCGGTCGGGGGGCAGGAGACCCAGTACTTC. Encoded protein: CASSDSVGGQETQYF.

J is TRBJ1-3 and V is TRBV3-1 (or the pseudogene TRBV3-2); no reliable D call. Trimming left V 1 base short and J 3 bases short, with 7 bases between. In germline, CDR1 is LGHDT, CDR2 YNNKEL (reference sequence). The CDR3 spans 14 residues. The CDR3 DNA reads as TGTGCCAGCAGCCAAGTGGGAGTTGGAAACACCATATATTTT. Amino acids: CASSQVGVGNTIYF.

This rearrangement joins TRBV11-2 to TRBJ2-7; D possibly corresponds to TRBD2 (5 bases). This CDR3 region has 15 residues. Germline assignment: CDR1 SGHAT and CDR2 FQNNGV. Deletions cut 3 bases from V and 0 bases from J, with 12 bases between. CDR3 DNA sequence: TGTGCCAGCAGCTTTAAGACTGGGAGCTCCTACGAGCAGTACTTC. Its protein product is CASSFKTGSSYEQYF.

The chain joins TRBV19 to TRBJ2-7, with 8 nucleotides matching TRBD2. The CDR3 is 15 amino acids. The V gene end was trimmed by 4 bases and the J gene end by 0 bases; junction bases not matched to a gene: 5. In germline, CDR1 is LNHDA, CDR2 SQIVND (reference sequence). This CDR3 reads CASSTLAGSSYEQYF. The CDR3 bases are TGTGCCAGTAGTACCTTAGCGGGGTCCTCCTACGAGCAGTACTTC.

This rearrangement joins TRBV11-2 to TRBJ2-1, with 9 bases aligning to TRBD2. This CDR3 spans 17 amino acids. With 0 bases clipped from V and 3 bases from J, the junction kept 6 bases outside the gene matches. CDR1 and CDR2 (germline): SGHAT, FQNNGV. The CDR3 DNA reads TGTGCCAGCAGCTTAGAAGGCGGGGGGGCAGTCTACAATGAGCAGTTCTTC. Translated, it gives CASSLEGGGAVYNEQFF.

This clone was picked up a small number of times. The chain recombines TRBV7-9 with TRBJ1-1; 9 positions match TRBD1. Per germline, CDR1 SEHNR and CDR2 FQNEAQ (reference sequence). The CDR3 loop spans 16 amino acids. V was pared by 5 bases and J by 4 bases, with 11 bases of the junction left unmatched. CDR3 sequence reads: CASSTGTGTTSTEAFF. DNA for the CDR3: TGTGCCAGCAGCACAGGGACAGGGACAACGTCCACTGAAGCTTTCTTT.

J is TRBJ2-7 and V is TRBV18; 7 bases fit TRBD1. After removal of 3 bases from V and 7 bases from J, the junction contained 12 bases not matched to a gene. The length of the CDR3 is 15 residues. CDR1 is KGHSH, CDR2 LQKENI, per germline. The CDR3, as DNA: TGTGCCAGCTCACCTACAGGGGCCCCGGTCTCGGAGCAGTACTTC. It yields the protein CASSPTGAPVSEQYF.

The chain couples TRBV7-6 to TRBJ2-1, with a possible D match to TRBD2 (6 bases). There are 14 residues in the CDR3. V was pared by 2 bases and J by 5 bases, with 10 bases between. Germline CDR1 SGHVS, CDR2 FNYEAQ. As DNA, the CDR3 is TGTGCCAGCAGCTTATACGGGGGAAACAATGAGCAGTTCTTC. This encodes CASSLYGGNNEQFF.

The rearrangement links TRBV7-6 to TRBJ2-2; TRBD2 aligns across 9 bases. V trimming: 2 bases; J trimming: 6 bases; junction bases outside the gene matches: 4. The CDR3 contains 15 residues. Germline CDR1 SGHVS, CDR2 FNYEAQ. The CDR3 coding sequence is TGTGCCAGCAGCTTAAGTCTAGCGGGGTCCGGGGAGCTGTTTTTT. Protein sequence: CASSLSLAGSGELFF.

The chain links TRBV6-5 to TRBJ2-7, with D possibly matching TRBD2 (5 bases). Germline V lookup: CDR1 MNHEY, CDR2 SVGAGI. The CDR3 length is 14 residues. The V end was cut by 6 bases, the J end by 2 bases, with 14 bases between. The chain's CDR3 is CASRTGGSPYEQYF. Written as DNA, the CDR3 is TGTGCCAGCAGAACCGGCGGGTCCCCCTACGAGCAGTACTTC.

The chain couples TRBV10-3 to TRBJ2-5, with a weak D call TRBD1 (7 bases). The CDR3 extends over 16 amino acids. Per germline, CDR1 ENHRY and CDR2 SYGVKD. Trimming cost V 5 bases and J 4 bases, with 20 bases left between them. The CDR3 loop is CAISTDREGGLETQYF. The CDR3 DNA follows: TGTGCCATCAGTACCGACAGGGAAGGAGGGTTAGAGACCCAGTACTTC.

This rearrangement joins TRBV30 to TRBJ1-1; a weak D match, TRBD1 (6 bases). V lost 4 bases and J 3 bases, leaving 15 bases between the germline ends. The germline gives CDR1 GTSNPN, CDR2 SVGIG (reference sequence). The CDR3 is 14 amino acids. CDR3 sequence reads: CAWTPRGSDTEAFF. The CDR3 DNA reads TGTGCCTGGACCCCTAGGGGGTCGGACACTGAAGCTTTCTTT.

This chain joins TRBV6-1 and TRBJ1-2; 9 bases match TRBD1. This CDR3 spans 14 amino acids. Per germline, CDR1 MNHNS and CDR2 SASEGT. V was pared by 3 bases and J by 7 bases, with 6 bases of the junction left unmatched. The chain's CDR3 is CASSEPGQGAGYTF. CDR3 sequence (DNA): TGTGCCAGCAGTGAGCCGGGACAGGGAGCTGGCTACACCTTC.

The V and J genes are TRBV24-1 and TRBJ2-3; the D is unclear. CDR1 is KGHDR and CDR2 is SFDVKD in the germline V gene. The ends were cut back, 0 bases at V and 4 bases at J, with 10 bases in the middle. The CDR3 totals 15 residues. Written as DNA, the CDR3 is TGTGCCACCAGTGATTTGACGAGAGAGGCAGATACGCAGTATTTT. It is translated as CATSDLTREADTQYF.

The chain couples TRBV27 to TRBJ1-5, with a weak D call TRBD1 (5 bases). CDR3 length: 18 amino acids. Germline values: CDR1 MNHEY, CDR2 SMNVEV (reference sequence). V was trimmed by 0 bases and J by 0 bases, leaving 15 bases between them. Written as DNA, the CDR3 is TGTGCCAGCAGTTTATCGATTCAGGGTTACTATAGCAATCAGCCCCAGCATTTT. It codes for CASSLSIQGYYSNQPQHF.

This sequence joins TRBV5-1 and TRBJ2-1; 10 bases match TRBD2. Germline V CDR1 and CDR2: SGHRS, YFSETQ. The CDR3 runs to 16 residues. J gave up 7 bases and V 2 bases, and 9 bases lay outside the gene matches. The CDR3 nucleotides read TGCGCCAGCAGCTTTACTAGCGGGATAGTAGGGAATGAGCAGTTCTTC. This gives the protein CASSFTSGIVGNEQFF.

V gene TRBV7-6 combines with J gene TRBJ1-6, with D possibly TRBD1 on 6 matching bases. This CDR3 contains 15 residues. With 1 base removed from V and 6 bases from J, the gap between germline ends came to 10 bases. From germline, CDR1 is SGHVS and CDR2 FNYEAQ. CDR3 DNA sequence: TGTGCCAGCAGCTTAGAGGGACAAGCTAATTCACCCCTCCACTTT. Encoded protein: CASSLEGQANSPLHF.

The chain joins TRBV19 to TRBJ2-7; D ambiguous. CDR3 length equals 14 residues. Germline-derived CDR1 and CDR2 are LNHDA and SQIVND (reference sequence). V dropped 5 bases and J dropped 0 bases, with 11 bases sitting between them. DNA of the CDR3: TGTGCCAGTAGTTTTGACACAAACTCCTACGAGCAGTACTTC. This encodes CASSFDTNSYEQYF.

The chain couples TRBV27 to TRBJ2-3; maybe TRBD2 (6 bases). V gave up 6 bases and J gave up 2 bases, with 18 bases separating them. The germline V gene encodes CDR1 MNHEY and CDR2 SMNVEV (reference sequence). The CDR3 sequence is 16 residues long. CDR3 DNA: TGTGCCAGCAGAAAAGCCCCGGGGGTGTTCACAGATACGCAGTATTTT. Amino acids: CASRKAPGVFTDTQYF.

The V call is TRBV4-1, the J call TRBJ1-2, with a weak D call TRBD1 (6 bases). The CDR3 contains 14 residues. Looked up from germline, CDR1 is MGHRA and CDR2 is YSYEKL. The germline V and J ends were trimmed by 3 bases and 5 bases, with 13 bases remaining between them. The CDR3 region has the DNA TGCGCCAGCAGCCAGACAGGTCCAACTTATGGCTACACCTTC. Encoded protein: CASSQTGPTYGYTF.

The chain uses TRBV6-5 and TRBJ1-5; 7 bases match TRBD1. Germline trimming cut 6 bases from V and 0 bases from J; bases unmatched to any gene: 5. In germline, CDR1 is MNHEY, CDR2 SVGAGI. This CDR3 is built from 15 residues. The CDR3 region has the DNA TGTGCCAGCAGGTTCGCAGGGGGTAGCAATCAGCCCCAGCATTTT. It codes for CASRFAGGSNQPQHF.

This clone was seen more than once but under ten times. The chain carries TRBV21-1 and TRBJ2-3; the DNA was not compared with TRBD2, the D call given in the table. TRBV21-1 is marked as a pseudogene. The length of the CDR3 is 17 residues. DNA of the CDR3: TGTGCCAGCAGCAAAGTCGTGCGGGGGGGCGGCACAGATACGCAGTATTTT. Residues: CASSKVVRGGGTDTQYF.

V and J are TRBV9 and TRBJ2-3, with 7 bases lining up with TRBD1. The CDR3 sequence is 14 residues long. The V gene end was trimmed by 2 bases and the J gene end by 4 bases; junction bases not matched to a gene: 4. Germline lookup yields CDR1 SGDLS and CDR2 YYNGEE. The CDR3, as DNA: TGTGCCAGCAGCGTTAGGCAGGGGGCAGATACGCAGTATTTT. Its translation is CASSVRQGADTQYF.